Shown below are 17 T cell receptor beta chains from a single sample sequenced in a study of T cells in narcolepsy. The protocol was immunoSEQ multiplex PCR, while the TCRdb copy is restricted to in-frame clones and leaves out a portion. Of tens of thousands of clones in the sample, about four fifths were seen once. Sequencing was performed on CD45RA- memory CD4+ T cells from PBMCs. The receptors originated from a human donor with narcolepsy.

The chain recombines TRBV2 with TRBJ1-5; D remains unclear. Germline V gives CDR1 SNHLY, CDR2 FYNNEI. Deletions cut 1 base from V and 7 bases from J, with 11 bases between. The length of the CDR3 is 14 residues. The CDR3 here is CASSEGSSRQPQHF. The CDR3 DNA follows: TGTGCCAGCAGTGAAGGGAGCTCTCGGCAGCCCCAGCATTTT.

V gene TRBV28 combines with J gene TRBJ2-1; D remains ambiguous. The length of the CDR3 is 13 residues. Looked up from germline, CDR1 is MDHEN and CDR2 is SYDVKM. V was pared by 7 bases and J by 0 bases, with 7 bases between. CDR3 residues: CASNLLSYNEQFF. The CDR3 DNA sequence: TGTGCCAGCAATTTGCTCTCCTACAATGAGCAGTTCTTC.

The chain recombines TRBV19 with TRBJ2-1; 7 nucleotides agree with TRBD1. The CDR3 is 11 residues long. The germline gives CDR1 LNHDA, CDR2 SQIVND (reference sequence). Germline trimming cut 7 bases from V and 14 bases from J; bases unmatched to any gene: 8. The CDR3 DNA reads as TGTGCCAGTAAACTCGGGGACAGCAAGTTCTTC. This codes for CASKLGDSKFF.

This sequence joins TRBV12-5 and TRBJ2-1, with D perhaps TRBD1 (5 bases). The CDR3 is 12 amino acids. V lost 5 bases and J lost 8, with 10 bases in between. The germline V gene has CDR1 LGHNT and CDR2 FRNRAP. The DNA of the CDR3 is TGTGCTAGTGGTATCACAGGAGATGAGCAGTTCTTC. Translating gives CASGITGDEQFF.

The chain joins TRBV5-6 to TRBJ1-3; D is unresolved. Between the trimmed V and J ends, which lost 3 bases and 0 bases, there was a span of 4 bases. This CDR3 is 13 amino acids long. The germline gives CDR1 SGHDT, CDR2 YYEEEE. CDR3 protein: CASSWSSGNTIYF. CDR3 DNA: TGTGCCAGCAGCTGGAGCTCTGGAAACACCATATATTTT.

Concerning this clone: Other DNA variants within this sample encode the same CDR3. The J gene is TRBJ2-2, the V gene TRBV7-6; D gene uncertain. From germline, CDR1 is SGHVS and CDR2 FNYEAQ. There are 15 residues in the CDR3. Trimming cost V 1 base and J 1 base, with 7 bases left between them. Written as DNA, the CDR3 is TGTGCCAGCAGCTTAGGGCCTCGGAACACCGGGGAGCTGTTTTTT. This gives the protein CASSLGPRNTGELFF.

The genes are TRBV6-1 and TRBJ2-2; the match to TRBD1 covers 8 bases. V gave up 6 bases and J gave up 4 bases; unmatched junction bases: 4. Germline V gives CDR1 MNHNS, CDR2 SASEGT. This CDR3 comprises 14 residues. CDR3 residues: CASRDREITGELFF. For the CDR3, the DNA is TGTGCCAGCAGGGACAGGGAGATCACCGGGGAGCTGTTTTTT.

The chain recombines TRBV6-5 with TRBJ2-1, with D unresolved. The V gene's germline CDR1 is MNHEY and CDR2 SVGAGI. Trimming cost V 6 bases and J 7 bases, with 10 bases left between them. CDR3 length: 12 amino acids. Here the CDR3 reads CASSRPGNEQFF. CDR3 nucleotides: TGTGCCAGCAGCCGACCCGGGAATGAGCAGTTCTTC.

This chain joins TRBV5-1 and TRBJ2-2; 10 nucleotides agree with TRBD1. Germline V gene sequence: CDR1 SGHRS, CDR2 YFSETQ. Germline trimming cut 4 bases from V and 6 bases from J; bases unmatched to any gene: 6. CDR3 length equals 15 residues. The CDR3 bases are TGCGCCAGCAGCATCCGACAGGGGGCATCCGGGGAGCTGTTTTTT. It translates to CASSIRQGASGELFF.

This chain joins TRBV11-3 and TRBJ2-1; 12 bases match TRBD2. The CDR3 length is 16 residues. Germline V gene sequence: CDR1 SGHNT, CDR2 YENEEA. J lost 8 bases, V lost 1 base, and 6 bases had no gene match. The CDR3, as DNA: TGTGCCAGCAGCTTAGTCGCTAGCGGGGGGGCCGATGAGCAGTTCTTC. Amino acid sequence: CASSLVASGGADEQFF.

The V and J genes are TRBV28 and TRBJ2-1, with 7 positions matching TRBD1. Germline V lookup: CDR1 MDHEN, CDR2 SYDVKM. This CDR3 comprises 16 residues. Germline trimming cut 5 bases from V and 0 bases from J; bases unmatched to any gene: 7. For the CDR3, the DNA is TGTGCCAGCAGTGAGACAGGGATTAGCTCCTACAATGAGCAGTTCTTC. The encoded protein is CASSETGISSYNEQFF. Complete variable domain (other parts from reference TRBV28 and TRBJ2-1): DVKVTQSSRYLVKRTGEKVFLECVQDMDHENMFWYRQDPGLGLRLIYFSYDVKMKEKGDIPEGYSVSREKKERFSLILESASTNQTSMYLCASSETGISSYNEQFFGPGTRLTVL.

V and J are TRBV2 and TRBJ1-2; 9 bases are a match to TRBD1. V shed 7 bases, J shed 2 bases, and the junction held 5 bases outside the gene matches. The V gene's germline CDR1 is SNHLY and CDR2 FYNNEI. This CDR3 has 14 amino acids. The CDR3 loop reads CASKGQGINYGYTF. For the CDR3, the DNA is TGTGCCAGCAAAGGACAGGGGATCAACTATGGCTACACCTTC.

This sequence joins TRBV7-9 and TRBJ1-2, with 11 bases fitting TRBD1. J gave up 8 bases and V 4 bases, and 6 bases lay outside the gene matches. Germline V CDR1 and CDR2: SEHNR, FQNEAQ (reference sequence). The CDR3 has 14 residues. The CDR3 spells CASSSTGTGGGYTF. CDR3 bases: TGTGCCAGCAGCTCCACCGGGACAGGGGGAGGCTACACCTTC.

The V call is TRBV28, the J call TRBJ2-5; the match to TRBD2 covers 7 bases. Germline CDR1 is MDHEN and CDR2 is SYDVKM. The CDR3 contains 14 residues. The V and J ends lost 3 bases and 5 bases, in that order; junction bases with no gene match: 6. CDR3 nucleotide sequence: TGTGCCAGCAGTTTTGCGGGGGTGAGGGAGACCCAGTACTTC. Its protein product is CASSFAGVRETQYF.

J is TRBJ2-1 and V is TRBV19; D might be TRBD1 (6 bases). The V gene's germline CDR1 is LNHDA and CDR2 SQIVND (reference sequence). The CDR3 spans 14 residues. The V and J ends lost 4 bases and 10 bases respectively, with 17 bases between them. CDR3 protein: CASSTPGANGEQFF. The DNA of the CDR3 is TGTGCCAGTAGTACCCCAGGGGCGAACGGAGAGCAGTTCTTC.

The J gene is TRBJ2-7, the V gene TRBV7-9, with D unresolved. The CDR3 sequence is 12 residues long. V lost 0 bases and J 6 bases, leaving 6 bases between the germline ends. Germline CDR1 reads SEHNR; CDR2 reads FQNEAQ (reference sequence). The CDR3 coding sequence is TGTGCCAGCAGCTTAGCCCCACTCGAGCAGTACTTC. Translated, it gives CASSLAPLEQYF.

The rearrangement uses TRBV14 and TRBJ1-6; D is undetermined. The CDR3 has 14 amino acids. The V gene's germline CDR1 is SGHDN and CDR2 FVKESK. V was clipped by 3 bases and J by 1 base, with 4 bases between them. The CDR3 bases are TGTGCCAGCAGCCATATGTCCTATAATTCACCCCTCCACTTT. Protein sequence: CASSHMSYNSPLHF.